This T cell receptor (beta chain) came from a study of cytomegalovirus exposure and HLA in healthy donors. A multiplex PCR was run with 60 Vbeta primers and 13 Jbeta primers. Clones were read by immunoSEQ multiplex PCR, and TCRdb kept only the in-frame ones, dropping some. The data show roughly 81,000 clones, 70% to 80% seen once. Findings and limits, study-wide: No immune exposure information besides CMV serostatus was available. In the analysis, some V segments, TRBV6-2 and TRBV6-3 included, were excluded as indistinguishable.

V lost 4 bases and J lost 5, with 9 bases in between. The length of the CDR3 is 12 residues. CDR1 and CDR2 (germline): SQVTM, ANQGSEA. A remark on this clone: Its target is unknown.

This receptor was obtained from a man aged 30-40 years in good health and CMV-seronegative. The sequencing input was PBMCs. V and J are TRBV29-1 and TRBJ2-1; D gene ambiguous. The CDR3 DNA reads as TGCAGCGTTGCAAGTAGCCACAATGAGCAGTTCTTC. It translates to CSVASSHNEQFF.